The source of this T cell receptor beta chain is a study of blood T cells in healthy people across ages (dated by TCRdb to about 2015). At the level of the whole study: In model experiments, template switching captured about one uniquely barcoded TCR beta cDNA molecule for every two T cells. To avoid experimental bias, donors of different ages were spread randomly across the sequencing lanes. The donors were divided into four age groups: young (average around 17 years), middle-aged (almost 40), aged (about 56) and long-lived (roughly 82). The study analyzed two additional independent replicas of 1 million unique cDNA reads from the same blood draw for two donors, one aged 18 to 29 and one aged 80 or older. Using deep sequencing normalized with unique cDNA molecular identifiers, the study measured how TCR beta repertoire diversity changes with age. Overall results and qualifications from the work: Because the CMV infection status of the donors was unknown, age-related changes in expanded clonotypes may potentially have been confounded. Since profiling was done on bulk unsorted PBMCs, naive and antigen-experienced compartments could not be conclusively compared. Estimates of total diversity from one million sequenced T cells were regarded as lower bounds and underestimates. Observed TCR beta diversity per million T cells fell roughly linearly with age, and a significant reduction was already apparent by age approximately 40. Compared with the aged group, more naive CD4+ T cells, fewer expanded clones and increased TCR diversity were shown by the long-lived group, suggesting age selection. There was a strong correlation between observed TCR beta diversity and the percentage of naive T cells measured by flow cytometry.

CDR1 and CDR2, looked up from the germline V gene, are MDHEN and SYDVKM. Counted from cysteine to phenylalanine, this CDR3 has 16 amino acids. Only the CDR3 region is kept as DNA, spanning 48 bases read in frame from base 1. Germline trimming amounts to 4 bases on V and 0 bases on J, with 8 as the count of junction bases outside the gene matches. The protocol used for the library was 5' RACE. TCRdb names Illumina HiSeq 2500 as the instrument used. A second PCR of about 7 to 12 cycles was run with a J-beta primer mix and a sample-barcoded 5' primer. A unique molecular identifier was introduced onto each TCR beta cDNA molecule by a template-switch 5' adaptor carrying 12 random nucleotides. Each sample yielded at least 3 million CDR3-containing paired-end reads. All of the RNA was converted into first-strand cDNA using the Mint cDNA synthesis kit, with a TRBC-specific oligonucleotide serving as the primer. Following uracil-DNA glycosylase treatment, all cDNA underwent a first 18-cycle PCR with the universal primers M1SS and BC2_uni_R. The paper's data handling went like this. Each sample was normalized by randomly selecting 1 million high-quality reads, each carrying a distinct molecular identifier. Reads with shared molecular identifiers were discarded instead of being binned into consensus sequences. CDR3 identification, clonotype clustering and error correction used MiTCR with a Q25 quality threshold and the strictest error-elimination algorithm. A nonparametric unseen species model with Euler transformation was used to estimate lower-bound total TCR beta diversity. Through fastp at Q25 and MiXCR, TCRdb rebuilt clones from the public reads, retaining in-frame beta chains. Every entry covers one CDR3 protein and lists the most common genes and DNA from its rows. The V and J calls follow TCRdb's processing rather than the paper's. Within this sample are 1.5 million to 2 million distinct CDR3 sequences, with 49% of them counted one time only. The ten largest clones represent 2% to 2.5% of the sample.

In regard to this clonotype: Its antigen target is currently unknown. No base-level quality is on record; no much larger clone is a single base apart.

Donors were under 40 systemically healthy Caucasian individuals from Russia aged roughly 6 to 90 years. Each donor gave ten milliliters of peripheral blood, drawn into EDTA-treated Vacutainer tubes. Ficoll-Paque density-gradient centrifugation was used to isolate PBMCs, with at least 6.5 million per sample. Total RNA, at least 5.5 micrograms per sample, was extracted from PBMCs with Trizol reagent. Naive CD45RAhigh/CD27high T cell percentages were measured by flow cytometry on a PBMC aliquot from every donor. This clonotype was obtained from a woman aged 40 to 49 in good health. Sequences were obtained from blood. This chain joins TRBV28 to TRBJ1-1; 7 middle bases align to TRBD1. The sequenced DNA is TGTGCCAGCAGTTCTCCGGGACAGTTGATGAACACTGAAGCTTTCTTT. The resulting protein is CASSSPGQLMNTEAFF.